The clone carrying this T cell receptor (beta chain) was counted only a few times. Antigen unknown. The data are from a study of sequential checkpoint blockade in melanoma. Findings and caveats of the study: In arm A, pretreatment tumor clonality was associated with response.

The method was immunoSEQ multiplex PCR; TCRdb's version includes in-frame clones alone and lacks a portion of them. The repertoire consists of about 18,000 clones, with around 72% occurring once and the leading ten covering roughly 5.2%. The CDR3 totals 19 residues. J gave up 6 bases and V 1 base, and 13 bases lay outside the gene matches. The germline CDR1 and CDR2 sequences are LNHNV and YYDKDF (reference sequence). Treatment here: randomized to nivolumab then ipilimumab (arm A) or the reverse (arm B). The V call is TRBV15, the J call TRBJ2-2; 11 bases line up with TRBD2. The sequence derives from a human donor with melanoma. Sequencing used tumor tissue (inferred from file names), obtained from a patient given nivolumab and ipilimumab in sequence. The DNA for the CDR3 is TGTGCCACCAGCAGAGGGGATTCTCCCGGGACTAGCGGCGCCGGGGAGCTGTTTTTT. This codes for CATSRGDSPGTSGAGELFF.